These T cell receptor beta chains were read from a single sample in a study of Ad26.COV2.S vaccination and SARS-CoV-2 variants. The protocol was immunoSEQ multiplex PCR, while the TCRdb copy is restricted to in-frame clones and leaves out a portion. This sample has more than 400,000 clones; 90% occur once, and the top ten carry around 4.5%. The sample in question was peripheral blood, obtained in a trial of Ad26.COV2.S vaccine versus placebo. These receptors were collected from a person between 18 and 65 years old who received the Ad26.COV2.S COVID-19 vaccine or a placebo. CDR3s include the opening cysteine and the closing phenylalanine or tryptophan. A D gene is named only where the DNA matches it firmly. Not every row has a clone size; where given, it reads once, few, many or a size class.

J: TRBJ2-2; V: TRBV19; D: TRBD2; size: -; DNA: TGTGCCAGTAGTACGGACTTAACCGGGAGGGTCGGGGAGCTGTTTTTT; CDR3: CASSTDLTGRVGELFF
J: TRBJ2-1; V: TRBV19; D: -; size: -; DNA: TGTGCCAGTAGTATAGGGGCCGATGAGCAGTTCTTC; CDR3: CASSIGADEQFF
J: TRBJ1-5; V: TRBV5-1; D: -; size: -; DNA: TGCGCCAGCAGCTTGGCCCCCGGAAGGAATCAGCCCCAGCATTTT; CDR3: CASSLAPGRNQPQHF
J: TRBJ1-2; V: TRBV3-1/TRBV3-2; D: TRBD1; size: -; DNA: TGTGCCAGCAGGAGACAGGGAGGGAACTATGGCTACACCTTC; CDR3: CASRRQGGNYGYTF
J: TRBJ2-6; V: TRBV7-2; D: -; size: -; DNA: TGTGCCAGCAGCGAAAACAGGGACCGAACTGGGGCCAACGTCCTGACTTTC; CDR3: CASSENRDRTGANVLTF
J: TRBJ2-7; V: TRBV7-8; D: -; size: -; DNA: TGTGCCAGCAGCTTTGCCCCCGGGGAACGGGAGCAGTACTTC; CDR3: CASSFAPGEREQYF
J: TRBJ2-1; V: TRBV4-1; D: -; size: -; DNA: TGCGCCAGCAGCCGCGGAGGACTAGGGGGTGAGCAGTTCTTC; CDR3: CASSRGGLGGEQFF
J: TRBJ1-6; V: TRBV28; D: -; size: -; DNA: TGTGCCAGCAGTTCCGACTCACCCCTCCACTTT; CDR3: CASSSDSPLHF
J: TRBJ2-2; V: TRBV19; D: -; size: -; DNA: TGTGCCAGTAGTACAAGACGACCGAACACCGGGGAGCTGTTTTTT; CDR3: CASSTRRPNTGELFF
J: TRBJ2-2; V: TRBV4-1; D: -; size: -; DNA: TGCGCCAGCAGCCAAGTAGAAGGGTTAGGAACCGGGGAGCTGTTTTTT; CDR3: CASSQVEGLGTGELFF
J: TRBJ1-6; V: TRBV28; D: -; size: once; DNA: TGTGCCAGCGGTTCTAGGGTCCGAGATGATTCACCCCTCCACTTT; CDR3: CASGSRVRDDSPLHF
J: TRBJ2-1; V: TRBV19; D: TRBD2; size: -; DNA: TGTGCCAGTAATACGGGACTAGCGGGAGGGCCGGGCGATGAGCAGTTCTTC; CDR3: CASNTGLAGGPGDEQFF
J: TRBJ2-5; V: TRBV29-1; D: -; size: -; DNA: TGCAGCGTTGAAGATCCCAGGGACCAAGAGACCCAGTACTTC; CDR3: CSVEDPRDQETQYF
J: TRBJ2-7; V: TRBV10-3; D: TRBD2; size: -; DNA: TGTGCCATCAGCGGCTCACTAGCGGGAGGCCCTCTCGGGGAGCAGTACTTC; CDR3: CAISGSLAGGPLGEQYF
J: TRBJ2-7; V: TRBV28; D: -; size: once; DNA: TGTGCCAGCAGTTTAAATTTGGGGTACGAGCAGTACTTC; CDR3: CASSLNLGYEQYF
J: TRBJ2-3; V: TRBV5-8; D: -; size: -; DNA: TGTGCCAGCAGCTTGGAAGGGGGTCACCGCACAGATACGCAGTATTTT; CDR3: CASSLEGGHRTDTQYF
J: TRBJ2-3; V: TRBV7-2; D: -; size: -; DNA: TGTGCCAGCAGCTTAGTACTAGCAGATACGCAGTATTTT; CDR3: CASSLVLADTQYF
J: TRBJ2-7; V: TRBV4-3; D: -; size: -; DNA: TGCGCCAGCAGCCAAGATTCAGGGTTGTACGAGCAGTACTTC; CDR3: CASSQDSGLYEQYF
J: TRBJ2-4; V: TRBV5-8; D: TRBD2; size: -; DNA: TGTGCCAGCAGCTTGGACCTAGCGGGAGTCTCCAAAAACATTCAGTACTTC; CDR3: CASSLDLAGVSKNIQYF
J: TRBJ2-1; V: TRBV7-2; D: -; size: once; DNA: TGTGCCAGCAGCTTTCGGACAGTTTCCTACAATGAGCAGTTCTTC; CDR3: CASSFRTVSYNEQFF
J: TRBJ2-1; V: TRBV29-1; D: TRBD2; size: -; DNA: TGCAGCGTTGGAAGGGTAGCGGGGTGGGGTTACAATGAGCAGTTCTTC; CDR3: CSVGRVAGWGYNEQFF
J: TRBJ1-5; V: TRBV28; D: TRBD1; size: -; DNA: TGTGCCAGCAGCTGGGACAGGGAATTTCAGCCCCAGCATTTT; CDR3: CASSWDREFQPQHF
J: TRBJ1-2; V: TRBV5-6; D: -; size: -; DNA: TGTGCCAGCAGCTTGGAGGGCTATGGCTACACCTTC; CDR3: CASSLEGYGYTF
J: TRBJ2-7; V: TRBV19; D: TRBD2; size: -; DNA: TGTGCCAGTAGTATCGGACTAGCGGGAGGGAACTCCTACGAGCAGTACTTC; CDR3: CASSIGLAGGNSYEQYF
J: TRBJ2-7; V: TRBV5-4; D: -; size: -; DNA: TGTGCCAGCAGCCCCAGGGAGGCCTACGAGCAGTACTTC; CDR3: CASSPREAYEQYF
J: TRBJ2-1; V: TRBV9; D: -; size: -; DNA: TGTGCCAGCAGCCCGACGGGACCATCGGGCAATGAGCAGTTCTTC; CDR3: CASSPTGPSGNEQFF
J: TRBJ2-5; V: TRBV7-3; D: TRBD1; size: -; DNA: TGTGCCAGCAGTCCACAGGGGGTTGGGACCCAGTACTTC; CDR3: CASSPQGVGTQYF
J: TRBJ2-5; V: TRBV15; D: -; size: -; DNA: TGTGCCACCAGCAGAGATGGTCCCGCTAGCCGTAAAGAGACCCAGTACTTC; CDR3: CATSRDGPASRKETQYF
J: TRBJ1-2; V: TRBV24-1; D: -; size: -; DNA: TGTGCCACCAGTGATCAAACGGGGAACTATGGCTACACCTTC; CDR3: CATSDQTGNYGYTF
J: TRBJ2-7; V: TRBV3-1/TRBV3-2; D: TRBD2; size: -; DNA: TGTGCCAGCTACCCCCGGACTAGCGGGAGGTCGTACGAGCAGTACTTC; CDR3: CASYPRTSGRSYEQYF
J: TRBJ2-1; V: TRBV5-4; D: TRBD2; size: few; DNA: TGTGCCAGCAGCCAAGGACTAGCGGGGAATGAGCAGTTCTTC; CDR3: CASSQGLAGNEQFF
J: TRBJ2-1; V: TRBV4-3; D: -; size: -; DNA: TGCACCAGCAGCCCCGGCGGCGGTTACAATGAGCAGTTCTTC; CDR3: CTSSPGGGYNEQFF
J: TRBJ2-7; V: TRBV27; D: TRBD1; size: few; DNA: TGTGCCAGCAGCAAACCGGGACAGCACAGCTACGAGCAGTACTTC; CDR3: CASSKPGQHSYEQYF
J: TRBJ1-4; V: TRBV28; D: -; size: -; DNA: TGTGCCAGCATTGGAGAGGGAGCTAATGAAAAACTGTTTTTT; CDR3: CASIGEGANEKLFF
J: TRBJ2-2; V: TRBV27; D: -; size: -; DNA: TGTGCCAGCAGTAACCCTCGAAACACCGGGGAGCTGTTTTTT; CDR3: CASSNPRNTGELFF
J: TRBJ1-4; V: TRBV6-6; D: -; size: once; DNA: TGTGCCAGCAGTTACCCGAGGGGGAAGAATGAAAAACTGTTTTTT; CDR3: CASSYPRGKNEKLFF
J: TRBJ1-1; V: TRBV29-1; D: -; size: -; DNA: TGCAGCGTAATTCGACAGATGAACACTGAAGCTTTCTTT; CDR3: CSVIRQMNTEAFF
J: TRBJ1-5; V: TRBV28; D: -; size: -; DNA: TGTGCCAGCAGCCTGCCCCCCAGGTATAGCAATCAGCCCCAGCATTTT; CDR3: CASSLPPRYSNQPQHF
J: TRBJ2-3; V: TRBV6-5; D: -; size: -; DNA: TGTGCCAGCAGTTTGGGAGACCCAGCAAATACGCAGTATTTT; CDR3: CASSLGDPANTQYF
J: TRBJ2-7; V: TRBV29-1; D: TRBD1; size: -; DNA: TGCAGCGTTGCGGGACAGTCGAGCTCCTACGAGCAGTACTTC; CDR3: CSVAGQSSSYEQYF
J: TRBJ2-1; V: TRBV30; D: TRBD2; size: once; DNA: TGTGCCTGGAGGACTAGCGGGATAGAAGGTGAGCAGTTCTTC; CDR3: CAWRTSGIEGEQFF
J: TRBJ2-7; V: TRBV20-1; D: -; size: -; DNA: TGCAGTGCTAGAGGCGGGATCGAGCAGTACTTC; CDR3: CSARGGIEQYF
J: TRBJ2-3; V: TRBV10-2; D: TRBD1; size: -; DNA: TGCGCCAGCAGTGAACAGGGGGACGATACGCAGTATTTT; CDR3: CASSEQGDDTQYF
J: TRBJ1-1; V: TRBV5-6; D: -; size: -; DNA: TGTGCCAGCAGCTTCATCAGAATGAACACTGAAGCTTTCTTT; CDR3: CASSFIRMNTEAFF
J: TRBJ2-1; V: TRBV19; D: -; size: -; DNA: TGTGCCAGTAGTATGTTTAGAGGCGCTGAGCAGTTCTTC; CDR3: CASSMFRGAEQFF